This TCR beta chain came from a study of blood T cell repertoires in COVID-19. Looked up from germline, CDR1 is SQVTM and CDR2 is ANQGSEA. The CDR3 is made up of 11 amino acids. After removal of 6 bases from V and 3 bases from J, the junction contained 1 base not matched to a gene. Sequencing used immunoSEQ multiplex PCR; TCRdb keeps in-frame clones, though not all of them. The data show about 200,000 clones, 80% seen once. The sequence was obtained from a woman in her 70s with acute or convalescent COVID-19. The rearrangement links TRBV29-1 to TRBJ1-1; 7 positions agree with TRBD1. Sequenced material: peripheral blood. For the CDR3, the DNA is TGCAGCGTCCAGGGGGACACTGAAGCTTTCTTT. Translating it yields CSVQGDTEAFF.